This TCR beta chain was captured by sequencing in a study of blood T cell repertoires in COVID-19 (TCRdb year 2020). For the study in its entirety: The collaborator samples originated in the United States, Italy and Spain and spanned the acute and convalescent phases of COVID-19. A freely available public database, intended as a resource for researchers studying the immune response to SARS-CoV-2, is where the repertoires were released. The prospective study material was composed of cDNA or gDNA derived from T cells, B-cell-depleted T cells, or PBMCs. Nearly every sample came with metadata listing a de-identified subject ID, COVID-19 status, age in years and sex. Samples were obtained from the ongoing ImmuneRACE study (first 160 participants) and from 1,254 subjects provided by 6 global collaborators. The dataset comprised deeply sampled blood TCRbeta repertoires from subjects exposed to, actively infected with, or recovered from COVID-19. Where available, HLA class I and class II types were obtained from metadata supplied by the sample provider rather than from assay-based typing. General conclusions and limits of the study: Clinical and demographic metadata were provided uncurated, with the amount varying by source and participant.

In the prospective study, participants were about 18 to 89 years old, resided in approximately 25 geographic areas of the United States, and were enrolled through a virtual design. In the prospective study, participants were assigned to cohorts based on the clinical history participants reported in a screening survey and a study questionnaire. Recovered participants in ImmuneRACE Cohort 3 were defined by two consecutive negative NP/OP PCR tests, clearance by a healthcare professional, or resolution of symptoms. Each participant in the prospective study had whole blood, serum and a nasopharyngeal or oropharyngeal swab collected by mobile phlebotomists. Additional blood draws and questionnaires over an approximately two-month period could optionally be provided by prospective study participants. Before DNA extraction, prospective study blood samples were shipped either frozen or at room temperature.

In regard to this clone: Which antigen it targets is not known. No per-base quality is available; no much larger clone lies one base away.

The immunoSEQ Assay, a bias-controlled multiplex PCR, was used to amplify TCRbeta CDR3 regions from genomic DNA. In the original analysis: The number of nucleated cells in each sample was estimated from the amplification of reference gene primers within the assay. To quantify the absolute abundance of each unique TCRbeta CDR3 rearrangement, sequence reads were collapsed and filtered. For each sample, productive Simpson clonality was calculated as the square root of Simpson's diversity index over productive rearrangements. Held by TCRdb, this immuneACCESS table contains in-frame sequences only and omits some clones. Under half of the omission traces to an unresolved V gene where checked; the cause of the rest is unknown. The DNA gave D and trimming, while V, J and clone size come from that table. This sample gives around 480,000 clones in total; 75% to 90% of them show up just once. In total, the top ten clones hold 0.7% of the sample.

The germline ends are 20 bases apart after V is trimmed by 9 bases and J by 2 bases. The CDR3 covers 16 residues, taking in both the cysteine and the phenylalanine. Only the CDR3 portion is preserved as DNA: 48 bases, with reading frame beginning at the first base. For CDR1 and CDR2, the germline V gene lists MDHEN and SYDVKM. The receptor comes from a woman aged 18-30 years who had recovered from COVID-19. The chain joins TRBV28 to TRBJ1-3; TRBD1 is perhaps the D gene, given 6 matching bases. The sequenced sample consisted of PBMCs or T cells enriched from blood (not recorded which). CDR3 reads: CASTFGDTIPGNTIYF. Read as DNA, the sequence is TGTGCCAGTACCTTCGGGGACACTATTCCTGGAAACACCATATATTTT.